Below are 25 T cell receptor beta chains sequenced from a single sample in a study. TCRdb processed the RT-PCR reads anew with MiXCR; each CDR3 protein has one entry. The sample lists about 680,000 distinct CDR3 sequences, over 12% seen once, with 3% to 4.5% in the top ten. Material: memory CD4+ T cells from blood. Receptors were obtained from a female donor in good health, serving as a healthy control.

The CDR3 is CASSFGWDRGEQFF. Here the CDR3 DNA reads TGTGCCAGCAGTTTCGGCTGGGACAGAGGTGAGCAGTTCTTC. This chain links TRBV28 with TRBJ2-1; 7 positions agree with TRBD1. Looked up from germline, CDR1 is MDHEN and CDR2 is SYDVKM. The CDR3 has 14 amino acids. V lost 3 bases, J lost 9 bases, and 8 bases stayed unmatched.

This clonotype was picked up many times. The J gene is TRBJ2-7, the V gene TRBV4-3, with D maybe TRBD1 (6 bases). The CDR3 covers 14 residues. From germline, CDR1 is LGHNA and CDR2 YSLEER. V shed 1 base and J shed 6 bases, with 13 bases lying between them. CDR3 bases: TGCGCCAGCAGCCAAGGCAGGGGAACGGGCGAGCAGTACTTC. As protein: CASSQGRGTGEQYF.

The CDR3 reads CASKGLTGNEQFF. The DNA for the CDR3 is TGTGCCAGCAAGGGCCTCACCGGGAATGAGCAGTTCTTC. The V gene is TRBV6-6, the J gene TRBJ2-1, with D hard to call. The CDR3 loop spans 13 amino acids. V was trimmed by 7 bases and J by 7 bases, leaving 14 bases between them. The V gene's germline CDR1 is MNHNY and CDR2 SVGAGI (reference sequence).

This clonotype was counted only a few times. The chain couples TRBV24-1 to TRBJ2-5; either TRBD1 or TRBD2 may fit D (5 bases each). V was pared by 0 bases and J by 5 bases, with 15 bases between. Germline CDR1 and CDR2: KGHDR and SFDVKD. The CDR3 totals 16 residues. The CDR3 nucleotides are TGTGCCACCAGTGATTTGCTCCGGGCAGGGACGGAGACCCAGTACTTC. Translation: CATSDLLRAGTETQYF.

At least ten counts were recorded for this clonotype. DNA for the CDR3: TGCAGTGCTAGATCCCTCTCGAGCGGGGGCTATAATTCACCCCTCCACTTT. Protein: CSARSLSSGGYNSPLHF. This sequence joins TRBV20-1 and TRBJ1-6; possibly TRBD1 for D (5 bases). Per the germline V gene, CDR1 is DFQATT and CDR2 is SNEGSKA (reference sequence). The CDR3 contains 17 residues. V lost 2 bases and J lost 3, with 17 bases in between.

This clonotype was seen more than once but under ten times. The rearrangement uses TRBV20-1 and TRBJ1-2, with D possibly being TRBD1 (6 bases). This CDR3 is built from 13 residues. Germline values: CDR1 DFQATT, CDR2 SNEGSKA (reference sequence). CDR3 nucleotides: TGCAGCACAAGCCAGGGGCTTAGTGGTGGCTACACCTTC. Translating gives CSTSQGLSGGYTF.

This clonotype was counted ten times or more. The rearrangement joins TRBV4-2 to TRBJ2-7; D unclear. The ends were cut back, 1 base at V and 3 bases at J, with 10 bases in the middle. The germline gives CDR1 LGHNA, CDR2 YNFKEQ. The CDR3 is 14 amino acids. CDR3 in amino acids: CASSQGLQSYEQYF. Here the CDR3 DNA reads TGTGCCAGCAGCCAAGGTTTACAGAGCTACGAGCAGTACTTC.

This clonotype was counted a few times. The chain carries TRBV20-1 and TRBJ2-2, with TRBD2 matching over 11 bases. The CDR3 is 15 amino acids. V was clipped by 3 bases and J by 6 bases; unmatched bases: 6. CDR1 and CDR2 from the germline V gene are DFQATT and SNEGSKA (reference sequence). The CDR3 reads CSASSTSGVPGELFF. The CDR3 nucleotides read TGCAGTGCTAGCTCGACTAGCGGGGTCCCCGGGGAGCTGTTTTTT.

The chain is built from TRBV6-4 and TRBJ2-1; 11 bases agree with TRBD1. The germline gives CDR1 MRHNA, CDR2 SNTAGT. Trimming cost V 6 bases and J 7 bases; bases outside gene matches: 5. This CDR3 has 14 amino acids. CDR3: CASRTGQGANEQFF. DNA for the CDR3: TGTGCCAGCAGAACCGGACAGGGGGCGAATGAGCAGTTCTTC.

This clonotype has at least ten counts. V and J are TRBV5-5 and TRBJ1-5; 12 nucleotides match TRBD1. There are 15 residues in the CDR3. Trimming took 4 bases from V and 6 from J; bases not matched to a gene: 5. From germline, CDR1 is SGHKS and CDR2 YYEKEE (reference sequence). The CDR3 DNA reads TGTGCCAGCAGCGGGACAGGGGGCGCGGCTCAGCCCCAGCATTTT. This codes for CASSGTGGAAQPQHF. The full variable domain, completed using reference TRBV5-5 and TRBJ1-5, is DAGVTQSPTHLIKTRGQQVTLRCSPISGHKSVSWYQQVLGQGPQFIFQYYEKEERGRGNFPDRFSARQFPNYSSELNVNALLLGDSALYLCASSGTGGAAQPQHFGDGTRLSIL.

Ten or more counts support this clonotype. This chain uses TRBV5-1 with TRBJ1-1, with D possibly being TRBD1 (5 bases). This CDR3 spans 14 amino acids. Germline lookup yields CDR1 SGHRS and CDR2 YFSETQ. Trimming cost V 4 bases and J 3 bases, with 13 bases left between them. The CDR3 spells CASSRAFRDTEAFF. In DNA, the CDR3 is TGCGCCAGCAGCCGCGCCTTCAGGGACACTGAAGCTTTCTTT.

This clonotype was seen ten or more times. The chain combines TRBV7-3 with TRBJ1-2; 9 bases are shared with TRBD1. V gave up 1 base and J gave up 6 bases; unmatched junction bases: 3. The germline CDR1 and CDR2 sequences are SGHTA and FQGTGA. The CDR3 extends over 14 amino acids. In DNA, the CDR3 is TGTGCCAGCAGCTTAAATTGGGACAGGGATGGCTACACCTTC. It codes for CASSLNWDRDGYTF.

This clonotype was picked up a small number of times. The rearrangement uses TRBV5-4 and TRBJ1-1; TRBD1 aligns across 8 bases. Germline lookup yields CDR1 SGHNT and CDR2 YYREEE (reference sequence). The CDR3 is 17 amino acids. V lost 4 bases to trimming and J lost 5 bases; unmatched junction nucleotides: 16. The DNA of the CDR3 is TGTGCCAGCAGCCCCGGACAGGGTGCCCTTCAACGTACTGAAGCTTTCTTT. This gives the protein CASSPGQGALQRTEAFF.

V usage is TRBV10-3 and J usage is TRBJ2-2, with TRBD2 matching over 14 bases. CDR3 length: 18 residues. J was trimmed by 6 bases and V by 2 bases; bases with no gene match: 8. Germline values: CDR1 ENHRY, CDR2 SYGVKD. As DNA, the CDR3 is TGTGCCATCAGTGAGACAACGGGACTAGCGGGAGTGGCCGGGGAGCTGTTTTTT. Its translation: CAISETTGLAGVAGELFF.

The genes are TRBV7-2 and TRBJ1-2; D call uncertain. V lost 6 bases, J lost 8 bases, and 16 bases lay in between. CDR3 length: 13 amino acids. Germline lookup yields CDR1 SGHTA and CDR2 FQGNSA. The CDR3 DNA reads TGTGCCAGCAGTTCTAACCTACCCAGCGGCTACACCTTC. Translating it yields CASSSNLPSGYTF.

This clonotype has a count of ten or more. V gene TRBV6-5 combines with J gene TRBJ1-5; 7 nucleotides line up with TRBD1. CDR1 and CDR2 (germline): MNHEY, SVGAGI. The CDR3 sequence is 13 residues long. J gave up 11 bases and V 4 bases, and 8 bases lay outside the gene matches. The CDR3 sequence: CASSFSQGRTQHF. The CDR3 DNA is TGTGCCAGCAGTTTCTCACAGGGGCGGACCCAGCATTTT.

This clonotype has ten or more counts. The J gene is TRBJ1-5, the V gene TRBV10-3; weak D call: TRBD1 (6 bases). Germline V gene lookup returns CDR1 ENHRY and CDR2 SYGVKD. The CDR3 loop spans 14 amino acids. V was trimmed by 0 bases and J by 7 bases, leaving 10 bases between them. CDR3 in DNA: TGTGCCATCAGTGAGTCGGCGGGGGCCCAGCCCCAGCATTTT. This sequence encodes CAISESAGAQPQHF.

This clonotype was detected many times. The V call is TRBV7-3, the J call TRBJ2-1; no clear D. Germline V lookup: CDR1 SGHTA, CDR2 FQGTGA. The ends were cut back, 4 bases at V and 0 bases at J, with 10 bases in the middle. The CDR3 is 15 residues long. CDR3 loop: CASSYTRSSYNEQFF. CDR3 DNA: TGTGCCAGCAGCTATACAAGGAGCTCCTACAATGAGCAGTTCTTC.

This clonotype came up a few times. The chain is built from TRBV6-1 and TRBJ1-1; no definite D call. The germline CDR1 and CDR2 sequences are MNHNS and SASEGT. This CDR3 is built from 14 residues. V gave up 5 bases and J gave up 0 bases, with 10 bases separating them. The CDR3 protein is CASSRTLMNTEAFF. CDR3 bases: TGTGCCAGCAGTAGGACCCTAATGAACACTGAAGCTTTCTTT.

The chain employs TRBV18 and TRBJ2-5; no clear D. Between the trimmed V and J ends, which lost 2 bases and 10 bases, there was a span of 11 bases. Germline-derived CDR1 and CDR2 are KGHSH and LQKENI. The CDR3 spans 12 residues. The CDR3 DNA reads as TGTGCCAGCTCACCAGGAAGAAGTCTCCAGTACTTC. This sequence encodes CASSPGRSLQYF.

The V gene is TRBV7-9, the J gene TRBJ2-1; D is possibly TRBD2 (6 bases). The CDR3 totals 16 residues. V was clipped by 9 bases and J by 6 bases, with 24 bases between them. From germline, CDR1 is SEHNR and CDR2 FQNEAQ (reference sequence). CDR3 coding DNA: TGTGCCAGACCGGCGGCGGGGCATCTCCCGGGCAATGAGCAGTTCTTC. It is translated as CARPAAGHLPGNEQFF.

Only a few counts were recorded for this clonotype. V is TRBV30 and J is TRBJ2-3; TRBD1 is a possible D gene (5 bases). The CDR3 runs 12 residues. V was pared by 7 bases and J by 2 bases, with 10 bases between. From germline, CDR1 is GTSNPN and CDR2 SVGIG (reference sequence). CDR3 sequence reads: CASDRPTDTQYF. CDR3 sequence (DNA): TGTGCCTCTGACAGACCCACAGATACGCAGTATTTT.

The chain joins TRBV5-1 to TRBJ2-7, with 9 bases fitting TRBD2. J was trimmed by 1 base and V by 2 bases; bases with no gene match: 4. This CDR3 has 15 residues. Germline CDR1 and CDR2: SGHRS and YFSETQ. The CDR3 region has the DNA TGCGCCAGCAGCTTTGGCAGCGGGAGGTCCTACGAGCAGTACTTC. It yields the protein CASSFGSGRSYEQYF.

V and J are TRBV5-1 and TRBJ2-7; D remains ambiguous. The CDR3 contains 14 residues. Germline assignment: CDR1 SGHRS and CDR2 YFSETQ. Trimming left V 0 bases short and J 7 bases short, with 14 bases between. Here the CDR3 reads CASSLAPEMGEQYF. CDR3 bases: TGCGCCAGCAGCTTGGCCCCCGAAATGGGGGAGCAGTACTTC.

This clonotype was found a few times. This sequence joins TRBV20-1 and TRBJ1-5, with 11 bases fitting TRBD1. J lost 4 bases, V lost 3 bases, and 5 bases had no gene match. The CDR3 is 15 amino acids. Germline loops: CDR1 DFQATT, CDR2 SNEGSKA (reference sequence). The CDR3 sequence is CSASKGTGGNQPQHF. DNA of the CDR3: TGCAGTGCTAGTAAGGGGACAGGGGGAAATCAGCCCCAGCATTTT.